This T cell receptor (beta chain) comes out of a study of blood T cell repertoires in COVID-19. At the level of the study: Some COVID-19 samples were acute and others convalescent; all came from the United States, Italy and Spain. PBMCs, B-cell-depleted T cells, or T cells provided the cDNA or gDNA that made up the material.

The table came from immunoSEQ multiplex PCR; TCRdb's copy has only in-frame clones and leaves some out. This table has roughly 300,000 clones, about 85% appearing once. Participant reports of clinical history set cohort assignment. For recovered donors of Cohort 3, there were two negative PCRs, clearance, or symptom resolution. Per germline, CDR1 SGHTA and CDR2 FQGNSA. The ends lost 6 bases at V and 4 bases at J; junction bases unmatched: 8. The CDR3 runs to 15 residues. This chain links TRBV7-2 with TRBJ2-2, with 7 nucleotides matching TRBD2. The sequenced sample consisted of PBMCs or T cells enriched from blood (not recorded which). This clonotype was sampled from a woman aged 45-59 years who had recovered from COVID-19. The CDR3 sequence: CASRGGGASTGELFF. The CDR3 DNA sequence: TGTGCCAGCAGGGGGGGAGGGGCCAGCACCGGGGAGCTGTTTTTT.